This T cell receptor (beta chain) stems from a study of blood T cell repertoires in COVID-19. Study-wide background: Specimens from acute and convalescent COVID-19 originated in the United States, Italy and Spain. Sources were T cells, B-cell-depleted T cells, or PBMCs; the material itself was cDNA or gDNA.

In the source study's methods: Using reference gene primer amplification, nucleated cell counts were estimated. Only in-frame clones appear in the TCRdb table, and some are missing; sequencing was by immunoSEQ multiplex PCR. The V and J calls and clone size were taken over from that table, and D and trimming were inferred from the DNA. The sample consists of about 97,000 clones, about 86% of them appearing once. The V gene's germline CDR1 is LNHNV and CDR2 YYDKDF (reference sequence). V lost 4 bases and J 5 bases, leaving 30 bases between the germline ends. There are 19 residues in the CDR3. The sequence was collected from a man aged 45-65 years with COVID-19, enrolled during active disease. This rearrangement joins TRBV15 to TRBJ2-7; TRBD1 is a possible D gene (6 bases). The sequenced sample was peripheral blood. Here the CDR3 reads CATSKTMHWGYRAEDEQYF. CDR3 coding DNA: TGTGCCACCAGCAAGACCATGCACTGGGGGTACAGGGCTGAAGACGAGCAGTACTTC.